Below are 21 T cell receptor beta chains sequenced from a single sample in a study of cytomegalovirus exposure and HLA in healthy donors. It was with 60 Vbeta and 13 Jbeta primers that the PCR ran. Profiling relied on immunoSEQ multiplex PCR, and the TCRdb table lists in-frame clones only, not all of them. The listing records about 130,000 clones. Sequenced sample: PBMCs. These receptors came from a woman between 35 and 50 years old in good health and CMV-seropositive.

The chain joins TRBV7-9 to TRBJ1-3, with D unclear. CDR3 length: 15 residues. Germline lookup yields CDR1 SEHNR and CDR2 FQNEAQ (reference sequence). Trimming pared 8 bases from V and 2 bases from J, leaving 16 bases between. The CDR3 protein is CASGRGAVAGNTIYF. The CDR3 DNA follows: TGTGCCAGCGGCCGGGGAGCAGTCGCTGGAAACACCATATATTTT.

The chain has TRBV27 and TRBJ2-7, with TRBD1 matching 10 bases. The CDR3 has 15 amino acids. The V and J ends lost 7 bases and 1 base, in that order; junction bases with no gene match: 7. CDR1 MNHEY and CDR2 SMNVEV come from the germline V gene (reference sequence). CDR3 loop: CASTPGTGASYEQYF. The CDR3 DNA reads TGTGCCAGCACCCCCGGGACAGGGGCGTCCTACGAGCAGTACTTC.

This chain links TRBV19 with TRBJ1-2; 7 bases are shared with TRBD1. This CDR3 is 15 amino acids long. Germline values: CDR1 LNHDA, CDR2 SQIVND (reference sequence). V shed 5 bases and J 7 bases; nucleotides not matched to a gene: 13. CDR3 sequence: CASSPQTGSYSGYTF. The DNA for the CDR3 is TGTGCCAGTAGTCCTCAGACAGGGAGTTACAGTGGCTACACCTTC. Full variable domain (remainder filled in from reference TRBV19 and TRBJ1-2): DGGITQSPKYLFRKEGQNVTLSCEQNLNHDAMYWYRQDPGQGLRLIYYSQIVNDFQKGDIAEGYSVSREKKESFPLTVTSAQKNPTAFYLCASSPQTGSYSGYTFGSGTRLTVV.

This chain links TRBV30 with TRBJ1-2, with D possibly matching TRBD1 (5 bases). The CDR3 has 13 residues. Germline V CDR1 and CDR2: GTSNPN, SVGIG (reference sequence). V lost 2 bases to trimming and J lost 4 bases, with 11 bases between them. CDR3 DNA: TGTGCCTGGAGTCCGCAGGGAGGCTATGGCTACACCTTC. The encoded protein is CAWSPQGGYGYTF. The full variable domain, completed using reference TRBV30 and TRBJ1-2, is SQTIHQWPATLVQPVGSPLSLECTVEGTSNPNLYWYRQAAGRGLQLLFYSVGIGQISSEVPQNLSASRPQDRQFILSSKKLLLSDSGFYLCAWSPQGGYGYTFGSGTRLTVV.

This rearrangement joins TRBV15 to TRBJ2-7, with TRBD2 identical over 7 bases. The CDR3 is 15 residues long. With V trimmed by 1 base and J by 2 bases, 5 bases remained unmatched. Germline CDR1 is LNHNV and CDR2 is YYDKDF (reference sequence). CDR3 protein: CATSRGPGGAYEQYF. CDR3 nucleotide sequence: TGTGCCACCAGCAGAGGTCCGGGAGGAGCCTACGAGCAGTACTTC.

The rearrangement joins TRBV11-2 to TRBJ2-7; TRBD1 agrees at 12 bases. The CDR3 runs 16 residues. Germline values: CDR1 SGHAT, CDR2 FQNNGV. With V trimmed by 5 bases and J by 5 bases, 10 bases remained unmatched. The CDR3 is CASSPRPGQGANEQYF. DNA of the CDR3: TGTGCCAGCAGCCCCCGGCCGGGACAGGGGGCCAACGAGCAGTACTTC.

The J gene is TRBJ1-5, the V gene TRBV7-2; weak D call: TRBD1 (5 bases). Germline V lookup: CDR1 SGHTA, CDR2 FQGNSA. V lost 0 bases, J lost 6 bases, and 12 bases lay in between. The CDR3 runs to 15 residues. CDR3 nucleotide sequence: TGTGCCAGCAGCTTAGCGCTGCAGGGTAGTCAGCCCCAGCATTTT. Translating gives CASSLALQGSQPQHF.

This CDR3 is CASSSGQAYNEQFF. CDR3 coding DNA: TGTGCCAGCAGCTCAGGGCAGGCGTACAATGAGCAGTTCTTC. This rearrangement joins TRBV5-6 to TRBJ2-1; TRBD1 is a possible D gene (5 bases). V gave up 3 bases and J gave up 4 bases, with 11 bases separating them. Germline V lookup: CDR1 SGHDT, CDR2 YYEEEE. This CDR3 is 14 amino acids long.

V and J are TRBV19 and TRBJ2-5; the match to TRBD2 covers 9 bases. The J segment lost 7 bases and the V segment lost 3 bases, leaving 3 bases of the junction unmatched. This CDR3 is built from 13 residues. Per germline, CDR1 LNHDA and CDR2 SQIVND (reference sequence). The CDR3 sequence: CASSMGAGGTQYF. In DNA, the CDR3 is TGTGCCAGTAGTATGGGAGCGGGAGGGACCCAGTACTTC.

This chain connects TRBV18 to TRBJ2-3; D call uncertain. Looked up from germline, CDR1 is KGHSH and CDR2 is LQKENI. Trimming pared 0 bases from V and 4 bases from J, leaving 8 bases between. The CDR3 sequence is 14 residues long. In nucleotides, the CDR3 is TGTGCCAGCTCACCACCGGCCGTCTCAGATACGCAGTATTTT. Translating it yields CASSPPAVSDTQYF.

The chain recombines TRBV6-4 with TRBJ2-7; 12 nucleotides agree with TRBD2. This CDR3 is 16 amino acids long. Germline CDR1 and CDR2: MRHNA and SNTAGT. V gave up 4 bases and J gave up 2 bases; unmatched junction bases: 6. The CDR3 DNA follows: TGTGCCAGCAGTGGGGGTCTAGCGGGAGGGCCCTACGAGCAGTACTTC. As protein: CASSGGLAGGPYEQYF.

The V call is TRBV5-6, the J call TRBJ1-3, with D hard to call. Germline CDR1 is SGHDT and CDR2 is YYEEEE. CDR3 length: 12 residues. The CDR3 loop reads CAVERGGNTIYF. The CDR3 nucleotides read TGTGCTGTCGAACGGGGTGGAAACACCATATATTTT.

The CDR3 DNA reads as TGTGCCAGCAGCTTATTCCGACGGGGAGGCATGAACACTGAAGCTTTCTTT. Protein: CASSLFRRGGMNTEAFF. The chain couples TRBV11-2 to TRBJ1-1; no firm D call. Germline loops: CDR1 SGHAT, CDR2 FQNNGV. Trimming took 2 bases from V and 0 from J, leaving 16 bases between them. This CDR3 region has 17 residues.

Notes on this clone: Other DNA sequences in this specimen translate into the identical CDR3. The chain links TRBV10-3 to TRBJ2-3; the match to TRBD2 covers 9 bases. Germline lookup yields CDR1 ENHRY and CDR2 SYGVKD. The trim removed 3 bases at V and 0 bases at J, leaving 1 base unmatched. The CDR3 has 15 amino acids. CDR3 sequence (DNA): TGTGCCATCAGTGAAGGACTAGCGAGCACAGATACGCAGTATTTT. Translation: CAISEGLASTDTQYF.

This CDR3 reads CSAPSYEQYF. The DNA of the CDR3 is TGCAGTGCCCCTTCCTACGAGCAGTACTTC. V usage is TRBV20-1 and J usage is TRBJ2-7, with no clear D. The CDR3 is made up of 10 amino acids. CDR1 is DFQATT and CDR2 is SNEGSKA in the germline V gene (reference sequence). V was shortened by 6 bases and J by 1 base, with 4 bases between the two germline ends.

Here the CDR3 reads CASRGEEGGSYEQYF. DNA for the CDR3: TGCGCCAGCAGGGGGGAGGAGGGTGGCTCCTACGAGCAGTACTTC. The rearrangement uses TRBV5-1 and TRBJ2-7, with D possibly matching TRBD2 (6 bases). V was trimmed by 5 bases and J by 0 bases, leaving 15 bases between them. Germline V gene lookup returns CDR1 SGHRS and CDR2 YFSETQ. The CDR3 length is 15 residues.

The rearrangement links TRBV5-1 to TRBJ2-5, with D possibly matching TRBD1 (7 bases). V lost 4 bases and J 2 bases, leaving 12 bases between the germline ends. Germline CDR1 SGHRS, CDR2 YFSETQ. CDR3 length: 14 residues. The CDR3 here is CASSAGQLQETQYF. In nucleotides, the CDR3 is TGCGCCAGCAGCGCGGGACAGCTACAAGAGACCCAGTACTTC.

The chain is built from TRBV5-5 and TRBJ2-7; D gene ambiguous. The CDR3 has 15 amino acids. V shed 4 bases and J shed 2 bases, with 16 bases lying between them. The germline V gene has CDR1 SGHKS and CDR2 YYEKEE (reference sequence). CDR3 amino acids: CASSLLGDSTYEQYF. The CDR3 DNA follows: TGTGCCAGCAGCCTCCTGGGCGATTCCACCTACGAGCAGTACTTC.

The V gene is TRBV10-2, the J gene TRBJ2-5; 8 bases align to TRBD2. The tail of the sequence fits TRBJ2-7 better, so the J call may be wrong. Looked up from germline, CDR1 is WSHSY and CDR2 is SAAADI. This CDR3 contains 13 residues. This chain's CDR3 is CASISGASYEQYF. The CDR3 bases are TGCGCCAGCATTAGCGGGGCTTCCTACGAGCAGTACTTC.

The chain has TRBV5-6 and TRBJ1-4; D is undetermined. V was pared by 4 bases and J by 2 bases, with 9 bases between. The length of the CDR3 is 14 residues. The V gene's germline CDR1 is SGHDT and CDR2 YYEEEE. CDR3 bases: TGTGCCAGCAGCAGAGATGAGACTAATGAAAAACTGTTTTTT. This gives the protein CASSRDETNEKLFF.

V gene TRBV29-1 combines with J gene TRBJ1-1; unclear D gene. Germline V gene data show CDR1 as SQVTM and CDR2 as ANQGSEA. The CDR3 has 10 residues. Trimming stripped 4 bases from V and 4 bases from J, with 4 bases between. The CDR3 loop is CSVGATEAFF. CDR3 sequence (DNA): TGCAGCGTTGGGGCCACTGAAGCTTTCTTT.